The source of this T cell receptor (beta chain) is a study of identical twins (dated by TCRdb to about 2016). With regard to the full study: TCR alpha and beta repertoires from monozygotic twins, unrelated adults of various ages and cord blood were deep-sequenced to test whether fetal clonotypes persist. To rule out contamination, the twin experiments were replicated at different times with different library preparation protocols. Study-level results and caveats: Excess twin sharing in beta out-of-frame sequences was weaker because fewer shared sequences lowered the signal-to-noise ratio. Compared with coincidental sharing between unrelated individuals, out-of-frame TCR alpha sequences shared between twins had an excess of sequences with low generation probability. Zero-insertion analyses could be partly confounded by invariant T cells such as MAIT and iNKT, although diverse VJ usage argued against such confounding for most clonotypes. In monozygotic twins, out-of-frame TCR alpha sharing was systematically underestimated by recombination models, although the models agreed with sharing between unrelated individuals. Abundant cord blood beta clonotypes had fewer insertions, young adult naive repertoires showed a similar but weaker trend, and memory repertoires showed no such trend. Conclusions relied on cross-sectional statistical analysis, since the same donors could not be followed over many years.

All donors were healthy Caucasians. The twin cohort consisted of three pairs of female monozygotic twins, all aged roughly 18 to 29 years. The RNA used for TCR libraries was isolated from peripheral blood mononuclear cells. This clonotype has a handful of counts. Its antigen has not been determined. One base away there is no much larger clone; base qualities are not given. The germline V gene specifies SGHVS as CDR1 and FQNEAQ as CDR2. A distance of 9 bases separates the germline ends of V and J, which lose 3 bases and 1 base respectively. The CDR3 sequence holds 15 residues, the cysteine and phenylalanine included. Only CDR3 DNA is held: 45 bases, read in frame from base 1. Libraries were prepared through 5' RACE. Sequencing was carried out with an Illumina HiSeq 2000. A universal primer binding site was introduced by template switching, and a unique molecular identifier was present in the final cDNA, enabling accurate counting of TCR cDNA molecules. Specific primers in the conserved constant-segment region were used to synthesize first-strand cDNA for TCR alpha and beta chains. To control for contamination, each cDNA library was double barcoded with a SMART-Mk sample barcode plus Illumina barcodes. TruSeq adapter sequences along with Illumina sample barcodes were introduced in two successive PCR steps. The TCR alpha and beta cDNA libraries were sequenced on the Illumina HiSeq platform using custom primers. Per the source publication's procedure: MiGEC was used to process raw reads and extract unique molecular identifiers, and MiXCR was used to find CDR3 positions. For each individual, recombination models were inferred using an EM algorithm with the repgenHMM and IGoR tools. Shared clonotype analysis was performed with the tcR package in R, normalizing sharing by the product of cloneset sizes. To study raw recombination without the effects of thymic and clonal selection, out-of-frame nonproductive sequences were analyzed. TCRdb cleaned the public reads at Q25 with fastp, built clones with MiXCR and kept in-frame beta chains. For every CDR3 protein sequence, its rows merge into one entry that carries the most common genes and DNA. TCRdb, rather than the study authors, made the V and J calls. Present in this sample are hundreds of thousands of distinct CDR3 sequences, under 8.5% of which were seen just once. Jointly, the top ten make up roughly 1.5% of the sample.

This same sample was also part of a study on yellow fever vaccine responses in identical twins. As that second study puts it: According to the authors, the vaccine-induced T cell response in identical twins seemed to be partly convergent and partly specific to each individual. The study precisely tracked vaccine-responding T cell clones in identical twins.

Sequences were obtained from PBMCs. The sequence derives from a woman younger than 35 in good health. The V and J genes are TRBV7-8 and TRBJ2-2; the D gene remains uncertain. In nucleotide form, the sequence is TGTGCCAGCAGCTTTTCGCTGCTGAACACCGGGGAGCTGTTTTTT. It specifies CASSFSLLNTGELFF.